The 8 T cell receptor beta chains reported below all come from one sample, sequenced in a study of blood T cell repertoires in COVID-19. Clones were sequenced by immunoSEQ multiplex PCR, and TCRdb holds only the in-frame ones, with some missing. The table has 250,000 to 350,000 clones, roughly nine tenths seen once. The specimen sequenced was peripheral blood. These receptors were taken from a man in his late teens or twenties with active or convalescent COVID-19.

The table lists this clone with a count of one. This sequence joins TRBV4-3 and TRBJ1-2; D is unclear. With 0 bases removed from V and 8 bases from J, the gap between germline ends came to 10 bases. The germline gives CDR1 LGHNA, CDR2 YSLEER. CDR3 length: 13 residues. CDR3 coding DNA: TGCGCCAGCAGCCAAGAGAGGGCCTACGGCTACACCTTC. Translated, it gives CASSQERAYGYTF.

This clone has just one count. This chain links TRBV19 with TRBJ1-5; 7 positions match TRBD1. Germline V gene data show CDR1 as LNHDA and CDR2 as SQIVND (reference sequence). This CDR3 spans 15 amino acids. The V gene end was trimmed by 2 bases and the J gene end by 6 bases; junction bases not matched to a gene: 7. The DNA of the CDR3 is TGTGCCAGTAGTATACTCAGGGGGACAATTCAGCCCCAGCATTTT. This gives the protein CASSILRGTIQPQHF.

This chain uses TRBV13 with TRBJ2-7; D is perhaps TRBD2 (6 bases). The CDR3 consists of 15 residues. Germline V gene sequence: CDR1 PRHDT, CDR2 FYEKMQ (reference sequence). The V gene lost 3 bases and the J gene lost 2 bases, with 14 bases spanning the gap. CDR3 nucleotide sequence: TGTGCCAGCAGCTTCCGGGGAGGAAGCACCTACGAGCAGTACTTC. Translation: CASSFRGGSTYEQYF. The full variable domain, with the rest looked up from reference TRBV13 and TRBJ2-7, is AAGVIQSPRHLIKEKRETATLKCYPIPRHDTVYWYQQGPGQDPQFLISFYEKMQSDKGSIPDRFSAQQFSDYHSELNMSSLELGDSALYFCASSFRGGSTYEQYFGPGTRLTVT.

The V and J genes are TRBV5-4 and TRBJ2-7; TRBD2 might be the D (6 bases). This CDR3 region has 15 residues. The germline CDR1 and CDR2 sequences are SGHNT and YYREEE (reference sequence). The V end lost 4 bases, the J end lost 6 bases, and 20 bases lay between the germline ends. The CDR3 DNA sequence: TGTGCCAGCAGCGACCCTCGCGGGGCCTTAAGCGAGCAGTACTTC. The encoded protein is CASSDPRGALSEQYF.

The chain employs TRBV27 and TRBJ1-2; 7 bases fit TRBD1. Germline CDR1 MNHEY, CDR2 SMNVEV (reference sequence). The J segment lost 4 bases and the V segment lost 2 bases, leaving 4 bases of the junction unmatched. The length of the CDR3 is 14 residues. The CDR3 sequence: CASSLRDSVYGYTF. The CDR3 DNA is TGTGCCAGCAGTTTACGGGACAGCGTCTATGGCTACACCTTC.

This chain joins TRBV7-9 and TRBJ1-1; 10 nucleotides line up with TRBD1. In germline, CDR1 is SEHNR, CDR2 FQNEAQ (reference sequence). After removal of 3 bases from V and 5 bases from J, the junction contained 3 bases not matched to a gene. The CDR3 has 14 residues. The CDR3 loop reads CASSLGTGVTEAFF. The CDR3, as DNA: TGTGCCAGCAGCTTGGGGACAGGGGTTACTGAAGCTTTCTTT.

The rearrangement joins TRBV12-3 or TRBV12-4 to TRBJ1-2, with D unresolved. CDR3 length: 13 residues. The V gene lost 2 bases and the J gene lost 5 bases, with 9 bases spanning the gap. The CDR3 nucleotides are TGTGCCAGCAGTTTACCTACAGCATATGGCTACACCTTC. Its protein is CASSLPTAYGYTF.

The genes are TRBV7-3 and TRBJ2-7, with D possibly being TRBD1 (6 bases). Trimming took off 5 bases at V and 5 bases at J, with 16 bases between the two ends. Germline-derived CDR1 and CDR2 are SGHTA and FQGTGA. The CDR3 runs 14 residues. The CDR3: CASSPMVGADEQYF. The CDR3 coding sequence is TGTGCCAGCAGCCCCATGGTGGGGGCCGACGAGCAGTACTTC.